Presented here are 8 T cell receptor beta chains from one specimen sequenced in a study of T cell repertoires in cytomegalovirus infection. TCRdb passed the reads through MiXCR, listing each CDR3 protein once. The sample consists of roughly 250,000 distinct CDR3 sequences, about 12% of them appearing once. Input material: PBMCs. The source of these receptors is a human donor in good health (CMV status not recorded). Some clones in this sample may be carry-over from other donors' samples.

This clonotype was observed a handful of times. The chain combines TRBV4-3 with TRBJ2-1; D is unclear. Germline loops: CDR1 LGHNA, CDR2 YSLEER. V was trimmed by 4 bases and J by 8 bases, leaving 12 bases between them. The CDR3 contains 13 residues. In DNA form, the CDR3 reads TGCGCCAGCAGCCCCCAAGGCGGAGATGAGCAGTTCTTC. Translated, it gives CASSPQGGDEQFF.

J is TRBJ1-3 and V is TRBV5-1; TRBD1 agrees at 12 bases. This CDR3 is built from 17 residues. Germline V gene lookup returns CDR1 SGHRS and CDR2 YFSETQ. V was clipped by 4 bases and J by 1 base; unmatched bases: 6. For the CDR3, the DNA is TGCGCCAGCAGCCTGGGACAGGGGGCGCAATCTGGAAACACCATATATTTT. Translated: CASSLGQGAQSGNTIYF.

This clonotype was detected many times. V is TRBV7-2 and J is TRBJ2-7, with D unresolved. Germline CDR1 SGHTA, CDR2 FQGNSA. The CDR3 has 15 residues. The V end lost 5 bases, the J end lost 7 bases, and 21 bases lay between the germline ends. For the CDR3, the DNA is TGTGCCAGCAGCCGTCCCGGTCAGAGCTTACGAGAGCAGTACTTC. Translating it yields CASSRPGQSLREQYF.

The chain carries TRBV20-1 and TRBJ1-1, with TRBD1 identical over 9 bases. This CDR3 comprises 14 residues. CDR1 and CDR2 (germline): DFQATT, SNEGSKA (reference sequence). V shed 3 bases and J 6 bases; nucleotides not matched to a gene: 8. The CDR3 reads CSASWTGDKSEAFF. The CDR3 nucleotides read TGCAGTGCTAGTTGGACAGGGGATAAATCTGAAGCTTTCTTT.

The chain uses TRBV29-1 and TRBJ1-2; 8 nucleotides agree with TRBD1. The V segment lost 3 bases and the J segment 1 base; nucleotides outside the gene matches: 4. The V gene's germline CDR1 is SQVTM and CDR2 ANQGSEA. There are 14 residues in the CDR3. This CDR3 is CSVDGTGSNYGYTF. The CDR3 DNA sequence: TGCAGCGTTGACGGGACAGGCAGTAACTATGGCTACACCTTC. The full variable domain, its missing parts supplied by reference TRBV29-1 and TRBJ1-2, is SAVISQKPSRDICQRGTSLTIQCQVDSQVTMMFWYRQQPGQSLTLIATANQGSEATYESGFVIDKFPISRPNLTFSTLTVSNMSPEDSSIYLCSVDGTGSNYGYTFGSGTRLTVV.

This clonotype came up a few times. The chain joins TRBV30 to TRBJ2-3, with D possibly TRBD1 on 5 matching bases. Germline V CDR1 and CDR2: GTSNPN, SVGIG (reference sequence). V lost 2 bases, J lost 5 bases, and 11 bases lay in between. This CDR3 contains 13 residues. The CDR3 DNA is TGTGCCTGGAGTCAGGGCTTGGGAGATACGCAGTATTTT. This encodes CAWSQGLGDTQYF.

This chain connects TRBV29-1 to TRBJ2-7; 11 bases agree with TRBD1. The CDR3 is 13 amino acids. Germline CDR1 and CDR2: SQVTM and ANQGSEA. The V and J ends lost 7 bases and 5 bases, in that order; junction bases with no gene match: 7. DNA for the CDR3: TGCAGCGCACGGACAGGGGGCATAGACGAGCAGTACTTC. As protein: CSARTGGIDEQYF.

CDR3 sequence (DNA): TGTGCTAGTGGTTTGGGCCTCCCCTACGAGCAGTACTTC. Its protein is CASGLGLPYEQYF. The rearrangement links TRBV12-5 to TRBJ2-7; no definite D call. Trimming left V 1 base short and J 2 bases short, with 6 bases between. From germline, CDR1 is LGHNT and CDR2 FRNRAP. The CDR3 is 13 residues long.